This TCR beta chain came from a study of blood T cell repertoires in COVID-19 (dated by TCRdb to 2018 to 2020). Background on the whole study: Samples covering the acute and convalescent phases of COVID-19 were provided by collaborators in the United States, Italy and Spain. A de-identified subject ID, COVID-19 status, age in years and sex were almost always included in the sample metadata. Samples came from the ongoing ImmuneRACE study (first 160 participants) plus 1,254 subjects from 6 global collaborators. The repertoires were released in a freely available public database meant as a resource for research on the immune response to SARS-CoV-2. The material from the prospective study consisted of cDNA or gDNA derived from T cells, B-cell-depleted T cells, or PBMCs. HLA class I and class II types, where available, came from metadata supplied by the sample provider rather than from assay-based typing. Deeply sampled blood TCRbeta repertoires from subjects exposed to, actively infected with, or recovered from COVID-19 were included in the dataset.

Broad study findings and their caveats: Clinical and demographic metadata were provided uncurated, with the amount varying by source and participant.

Enrolling through a virtual design, the prospective study's participants ranged in age from about 18 to 89 years and lived across roughly 23 United States geographic areas. In the prospective study, cohorts were assigned on the basis of participant-reported clinical history obtained from a screening survey and a study questionnaire. Recovered participants in ImmuneRACE Cohort 3 were defined by two consecutive negative NP/OP PCR tests, clearance by a healthcare professional, or resolution of symptoms. In the prospective study, whole blood, serum and a nasopharyngeal or oropharyngeal swab were collected from each participant by mobile phlebotomists. Additional blood draws and questionnaires over an approximately 2-month period could optionally be provided by prospective study participants. Before DNA extraction, prospective study blood samples were shipped either frozen or at room temperature. The immunoSEQ Assay, a bias-controlled multiplex PCR, was used to amplify TCRbeta CDR3 regions from genomic DNA. Regarding the original processing steps: The number of nucleated cells in each sample was estimated by amplification of reference gene primers within the assay. To quantify the absolute abundance of each unique TCRbeta CDR3 rearrangement, sequence reads were collapsed and filtered. For each sample, productive Simpson clonality was calculated as the square root of Simpson's diversity index over productive rearrangements. TCRdb took this table from immuneACCESS and kept in-frame rearrangements with V and J called. Such tables lack part of the clones; where checked against another copy, unresolved V genes explain under half of the gap, and the rest is unexplained. V, J and clone size reflect that table, while D and trimming were determined from the DNA. The sample table records 170,000 or so clones; approximately 82% of these occur just once. Approximately 15% of the sample is taken by the ten largest.

Details on this clone: Its antigen is not yet known. Qualities for individual bases were not recorded, and no much larger clone is one base off.

The germline V gene encodes CDR1 MNHEY and CDR2 SVGAGI. The CDR3 contains 15 residues, cysteine and phenylalanine counted. Of all the DNA, just the CDR3 is kept, 45 bases in frame from base 1. Trimming takes 2 bases off V and 4 bases off J; junction bases not matched to a gene: 5. This receptor chain uses TRBV6-5 and TRBJ1-5, with 7 bases in between that match TRBD1. The sequence was collected from a woman aged 45-65 years who had recovered from COVID-19. Sequencing was performed on PBMCs or T cells enriched from blood (not recorded which). The CDR3 reads as follows: CASSYRGQTNQPQHF. The base sequence is TGTGCCAGCAGTTACAGGGGACAGACAAATCAGCCCCAGCATTTT.